This passage covers 28 T cell receptor beta chains from one sample sequenced in a study of T cells in Graves' hyperthyroidism and ophthalmopathy. Using RNA transcripts as the source, TCR beta CDR3 regions were amplified. HTBI primers were the set used in a first-round RT-PCR of the TCR CDR3. TCRdb reprocessed the multiplex PCR reads with MiXCR, giving one entry per CDR3 protein. The sample holds approximately 260,000 distinct CDR3 sequences; roughly 15% are singletons and the top ten take 30%. Sequencing was carried out using blood. The receptors shown here come from a woman aged 45-65 years with Graves' hyperthyroidism that later progressed to Graves' ophthalmopathy.

This clonotype appeared many times. This sequence joins TRBV12-3 or TRBV12-4 and TRBJ2-1, with D unresolved. The CDR3 runs 13 residues. Trimming shortened V by 5 bases and J by 8 bases, and 13 bases separated the two germline ends. For the CDR3, the DNA is TGTGCCAGCAGTCGAACGACTCCACATGAGCAGTTCTTC. Its translation: CASSRTTPHEQFF.

This sequence joins TRBV28 and TRBJ2-5, with 8 bases that match TRBD1. Germline trimming cut 5 bases from V and 4 bases from J; bases unmatched to any gene: 9. This CDR3 has 15 residues. CDR1 and CDR2 from the germline V gene are MDHEN and SYDVKM. In nucleotides, the CDR3 is TGTGCCAGCAGTCTCCCGGGACAGGCGCCAGAGACCCAGTACTTC. Amino acids: CASSLPGQAPETQYF.

This clonotype was seen ten or more times. The chain is built from TRBV20-1 and TRBJ2-7; D might be TRBD1 (5 bases). The CDR3 covers 15 residues. Deletions cut 0 bases from V and 3 bases from J, with 15 bases between. CDR1 is DFQATT, CDR2 SNEGSKA, per germline (reference sequence). The CDR3 protein is CSARDLRGADYEQYF. CDR3 coding DNA: TGCAGTGCTAGAGATCTAAGGGGCGCAGACTACGAGCAGTACTTC.

This clonotype was recorded many times. The chain couples TRBV27 to TRBJ2-7; 9 bases match TRBD1. This CDR3 is 14 amino acids long. V trimming: 2 bases; J trimming: 9 bases; junction bases outside the gene matches: 8. Germline CDR1 MNHEY, CDR2 SMNVEV (reference sequence). The CDR3 bases are TGTGCCAGCAGTTTAAGGACAGGGGAGTTCGGGCAGTACTTC. Its protein is CASSLRTGEFGQYF.

This clonotype was seen a handful of times. The chain employs TRBV20-1 and TRBJ1-5, with D hard to call. The V gene lost 0 bases and the J gene lost 6 bases, with 15 bases spanning the gap. This CDR3 has 15 residues. CDR1 DFQATT and CDR2 SNEGSKA come from the germline V gene (reference sequence). CDR3 coding DNA: TGCAGTGCTAGAGACCCGACAAGGCCACCTCAGCCCCAGCATTTT. Its protein is CSARDPTRPPQPQHF.

In its sample, this clonotype was seen a few times. The rearrangement links TRBV5-5 to TRBJ2-6, with D unclear. The V gene's germline CDR1 is SGHKS and CDR2 YYEKEE (reference sequence). The CDR3 has 15 amino acids. V lost 7 bases and J 1 base, leaving 12 bases between the germline ends. CDR3 in DNA: TGTGCCAGCCTCCGGTTCGAATCTGGGGCCAACGTCCTGACTTTC. It yields the protein CASLRFESGANVLTF.

This clonotype was seen ten or more times. The chain joins TRBV20-1 to TRBJ2-2; TRBD1 aligns across 9 bases. Germline V gene lookup returns CDR1 DFQATT and CDR2 SNEGSKA (reference sequence). The CDR3 loop spans 15 amino acids. The V gene end was trimmed by 6 bases and the J gene end by 5 bases; junction bases not matched to a gene: 10. CDR3 DNA sequence: TGCAGTGCCGGCCGACAGGGGGGTAGAACCGGGGAGCTGTTTTTT. Translation: CSAGRQGGRTGELFF.

This clonotype came up many times. The V call is TRBV6-1, the J call TRBJ1-1; D unclear. V lost 6 bases to trimming and J lost 4 bases, with 21 bases between them. CDR1 is MNHNS, CDR2 SASEGT, per germline. CDR3 length equals 16 residues. The CDR3 loop is CASSQLRWASGTEAFF. The CDR3 nucleotides read TGTGCCAGCAGCCAGCTCCGGTGGGCCTCGGGCACTGAAGCTTTCTTT.

Details on this clonotype: A much larger clone differs by one base, so this may be a read error. V is TRBV5-1 and J is TRBJ2-7, with a possible D match to TRBD1 (6 bases). Germline CDR1 is SGHRS and CDR2 is YFSETQ. The CDR3 spans 14 residues. The CDR3 is CANSLSDRMYEQYF. The CDR3 DNA follows: TGCGCCAACAGCTTGTCTGACAGGATGTACGAGCAGTACTTC.

The chain is built from TRBV19 and TRBJ1-5, with D tentatively TRBD1 (6 bases). V shed 6 bases and J shed 5 bases, with 17 bases lying between them. The CDR3 has 15 residues. CDR1 is LNHDA and CDR2 is SQIVND in the germline V gene (reference sequence). The CDR3 here is CASSTGWGADQPQHF. Written as DNA, the CDR3 is TGTGCCAGTAGCACCGGATGGGGGGCAGATCAGCCCCAGCATTTT. Drawing the rest from reference TRBV19 and TRBJ1-5, the complete variable domain is DGGITQSPKYLFRKEGQNVTLSCEQNLNHDAMYWYRQDPGQGLRLIYYSQIVNDFQKGDIAEGYSVSREKKESFPLTVTSAQKNPTAFYLCASSTGWGADQPQHFGDGTRLSIL.

This clonotype was seen many times. V gene TRBV28 combines with J gene TRBJ2-7; TRBD1 matches at 8 bases. The CDR3 is 14 amino acids. With V trimmed by 7 bases and J by 4 bases, 9 bases remained unmatched. CDR1 MDHEN and CDR2 SYDVKM come from the germline V gene. CDR3 sequence reads: CASKDGTGWYEQYF. As DNA, the CDR3 is TGTGCCAGCAAAGATGGGACAGGCTGGTACGAGCAGTACTTC.

Concerning this clonotype: With a much larger clone just one base away, this may be a read error. The J gene is TRBJ2-2, the V gene TRBV29-1, with D uncertain. V lost 7 bases and J lost 9, with 9 bases in between. The CDR3 covers 10 residues. Germline V gives CDR1 SQVTM, CDR2 ANQGSEA. In nucleotides, the CDR3 is TGCAGCGCTCTAACCAGGGAGCTGTTTTTT. It encodes CSALTRELFF.

This clonotype was seen repeatedly, ten times or more. The chain uses TRBV4-1 and TRBJ2-2; D call uncertain. Trimming took off 0 bases at V and 5 bases at J, with 10 bases between the two ends. The V gene's germline CDR1 is MGHRA and CDR2 YSYEKL. CDR3 length: 15 amino acids. DNA of the CDR3: TGCGCCAGCAGCCAAGACCCCTCCCGAACCGGGGAGCTGTTTTTT. Amino acids: CASSQDPSRTGELFF.

Remarks on this clonotype: A read error may produce the germline difference seen at one junction end. The chain employs TRBV7-6 and TRBJ1-6; TRBD1 is a possible D gene (6 bases). Germline lookup yields CDR1 SGHVS and CDR2 FNYEAQ. CDR3 size: 14 residues. The CDR3 DNA sequence: TGTGCCAGCAGCGCCGGGACAATATATTCACCCTTCCACTTT. Amino acid sequence: CASSAGTIYSPFHF.

The chain links TRBV20-1 to TRBJ2-7; D may be TRBD1 (7 bases). Between the trimmed V and J ends, which lost 3 bases and 9 bases, there was a span of 21 bases. The CDR3 is 14 amino acids. Germline CDR1 reads DFQATT; CDR2 reads SNEGSKA (reference sequence). The CDR3 reads CSARGTGDRDRQYF. The CDR3 DNA follows: TGCAGTGCTAGGGGTACGGGGGATAGGGACAGGCAGTACTTC.

In DNA form, the CDR3 reads TGTGCCGCGGGTGTAGCGGTCTCCTACGAGCAGTACTTC. This sequence encodes CAAGVAVSYEQYF. The chain has TRBV6-2 or TRBV6-3 and TRBJ2-7; a possible D gene is TRBD2 (6 bases). The CDR3 runs 13 residues. With 11 bases removed from V and 0 bases from J, the gap between germline ends came to 14 bases. Germline V gives CDR1 MNHEY, CDR2 SVGEGT.

This clonotype was detected many times. The V call is TRBV5-1, the J call TRBJ2-3, with a tentative D call TRBD1 (6 bases). V lost 7 bases and J 6 bases, leaving 15 bases between the germline ends. The CDR3 totals 13 residues. Per the germline V gene, CDR1 is SGHRS and CDR2 is YFSETQ. CDR3: CASRQGSVDTQYF. The DNA of the CDR3 is TGCGCCAGCCGTCAGGGGAGTGTTGATACGCAGTATTTT.

This clonotype appeared a few times. The rearrangement links TRBV28 to TRBJ1-5; unclear D gene. The germline V gene has CDR1 MDHEN and CDR2 SYDVKM. This CDR3 region has 15 residues. The V and J ends lost 2 bases and 0 bases respectively, with 8 bases between them. Written as DNA, the CDR3 is TGTGCCAGCAGTTTAACAGCCGATAGCAATCAGCCCCAGCATTTT. Residues: CASSLTADSNQPQHF.

At least ten counts were recorded for this clonotype. J is TRBJ1-1 and V is TRBV20-1, with 10 bases that match TRBD1. The germline gives CDR1 DFQATT, CDR2 SNEGSKA (reference sequence). The V segment lost 5 bases and the J segment 5 bases; nucleotides outside the gene matches: 8. There are 14 residues in the CDR3. Here the CDR3 reads CSARRDRGGTEAFF. The CDR3 DNA follows: TGCAGTGCTCGCCGGGACAGGGGAGGAACTGAAGCTTTCTTT.

The chain links TRBV5-4 to TRBJ2-7; D tentatively reads TRBD1 or TRBD2 (9 bases each). Germline loops: CDR1 SGHNT, CDR2 YYREEE (reference sequence). Trimming left V 0 bases short and J 7 bases short, with 26 bases between. The CDR3 extends over 18 amino acids. The CDR3 DNA follows: TGTGCCAGCAGCTTGGGGGGGACAGGGACTAGCAGCCCGGGGGAGCAGTACTTC. It encodes CASSLGGTGTSSPGEQYF.

This clonotype was seen at least ten times. The rearrangement uses TRBV28 and TRBJ2-2; 8 bases match TRBD2. The CDR3 sequence is 15 residues long. V shed 2 bases, J shed 6 bases, and the junction held 5 bases outside the gene matches. Germline V CDR1 and CDR2: MDHEN, SYDVKM. The CDR3 spells CASSLSGRRPGELFF. The CDR3 nucleotides are TGTGCCAGCAGTTTAAGCGGGAGACGTCCCGGGGAGCTGTTTTTT. The whole variable domain, filled in from reference TRBV28 and TRBJ2-2, reads DVKVTQSSRYLVKRTGEKVFLECVQDMDHENMFWYRQDPGLGLRLIYFSYDVKMKEKGDIPEGYSVSREKKERFSLILESASTNQTSMYLCASSLSGRRPGELFFGEGSRLTVL.

This clonotype was detected many times. J is TRBJ1-5 and V is TRBV7-6, with 9 positions matching TRBD1. V lost 6 bases and J lost 7; bases outside the gene matches: 10. This CDR3 is built from 15 residues. The germline V gene encodes CDR1 SGHVS and CDR2 FNYEAQ. CDR3 DNA sequence: TGTGCCAGCAGTCCGGGACAGGGTTCGGGACAGCCCCAGCATTTT. Protein: CASSPGQGSGQPQHF.

Many counts were recorded for this clonotype. The chain employs TRBV28 and TRBJ1-2; 7 bases align to TRBD1. V shed 8 bases, J shed 3 bases, and the junction held 3 bases outside the gene matches. Germline CDR1 and CDR2: MDHEN and SYDVKM. The CDR3 is made up of 12 amino acids. CDR3 sequence reads: CASQTGDYGYTF. The CDR3 DNA reads TGTGCCAGCCAAACAGGGGACTATGGCTACACCTTC.

About this clonotype itself: The junction and the germline gene differ at one end; a read error may be behind it. This rearrangement joins TRBV5-6 to TRBJ2-5; D could derive from TRBD1 or TRBD2 (5 bases each). CDR1 SGHDT and CDR2 YYEEEE come from the germline V gene. The CDR3 contains 16 residues. Here the CDR3 reads CASSPGRPSRGEAQYF. DNA for the CDR3: TGTGCCAGCAGCCCGGGACGTCCCTCGAGGGGAGAGGCCCAGTACTTC.

This chain uses TRBV13 with TRBJ2-7, with 12 bases lining up with TRBD2. The V segment lost 2 bases and the J segment 6 bases; nucleotides outside the gene matches: 2. Germline CDR1 PRHDT, CDR2 FYEKMQ (reference sequence). The CDR3 loop spans 14 amino acids. The CDR3 spells CASSLRGLAGEQYF. The CDR3 DNA is TGTGCCAGCAGCTTAAGGGGACTAGCGGGCGAGCAGTACTTC.

The table lists this clonotype with many counts. This rearrangement joins TRBV30 to TRBJ2-7; 8 bases fit TRBD2. Germline trimming cut 7 bases from V and 3 bases from J; bases unmatched to any gene: 11. Germline V lookup: CDR1 GTSNPN, CDR2 SVGIG (reference sequence). The CDR3 has 14 amino acids. CDR3 sequence (DNA): TGTGCCTTCCAGGTGGCGGGAGGAAACTACGAGCAGTACTTC. Its protein is CAFQVAGGNYEQYF.

The table lists this clonotype with many counts. J is TRBJ2-2 and V is TRBV3-1, with D possibly called TRBD1 or TRBD2 (5 bases each). Germline CDR1 reads LGHDT; CDR2 reads YNNKEL (reference sequence). Trimming removed 3 bases at V and 3 bases at J, with 11 bases between. This CDR3 region has 15 residues. This CDR3 reads CASSHPMGDTGELFF. The DNA of the CDR3 is TGTGCCAGCAGCCATCCGATGGGGGACACCGGGGAGCTGTTTTTT.

This clonotype was recorded many times. V and J are TRBV25-1 and TRBJ1-5; the D is unclear. CDR1 and CDR2 from the germline V gene are MGHDK and SYGVNS. CDR3 length: 15 amino acids. The V and J ends lost 4 bases and 3 bases respectively, with 13 bases between them. This CDR3 is CASSAAGSINQPQHF. The CDR3 nucleotides are TGTGCCAGCAGTGCGGCAGGAAGTATCAATCAGCCCCAGCATTTT.